These T cell receptor beta chains were read from a single sample in a study of naive and memory T cell subsets. MiXCR was run by TCRdb on the 5' RACE reads, yielding one entry per CDR3 protein. The sample contains 55,000 to 70,000 distinct CDR3 sequences, 6% to 8% of which appear only once. The receptors come from a female donor in good health. Both conserved end residues are part of each CDR3. The D gene is left open where the match is weak. Size is omitted from some rows. Given values are once, few, many or a class for expanded clones.

j_gene,d_gene,abundance,v_gene,CDR3aa,CDR3nt
TRBJ1-4,-,many,TRBV14,CASSKEDWEKLFF,TGTGCCAGCAGCAAGGAAGATTGGGAAAAACTGTTTTTT
TRBJ1-1,-,many,TRBV29-1,CSVGSGVGDTEAFF,TGCAGCGTTGGGAGCGGAGTGGGGGACACTGAAGCTTTCTTT
TRBJ2-7,TRBD2,-,TRBV4-2,CASSSVGTSGGGQYF,TGTGCCAGCAGCTCCGTCGGGACTAGCGGGGGGGGGCAGTACTTC
TRBJ1-5,TRBD1,-,TRBV19,CASSIDRGNQPQHF,TGTGCCAGTAGTATCGACAGGGGCAATCAGCCCCAGCATTTT
TRBJ2-7,-,few,TRBV5-1,CASSSTNTGLEQYF,TGCGCCAGCAGCTCGACTAACACAGGGCTGGAGCAGTACTTC
TRBJ2-3,TRBD2,many,TRBV7-2,CASSWRLAGGPNTQYF,TGTGCCAGCAGCTGGAGACTAGCGGGGGGGCCGAATACGCAGTATTTT
TRBJ2-4,-,few,TRBV7-9,CASSLEVRLAKNIQYF,TGTGCCAGCAGCTTAGAGGTCAGACTAGCCAAAAACATTCAGTACTTC
TRBJ2-1,-,-,TRBV19,CATRRYNEQFF,TGTGCCACCAGACGTTACAATGAGCAGTTCTTC
TRBJ1-2,TRBD1,many,TRBV30,CAWGSRDRVGTRGYTF,TGTGCCTGGGGGTCCCGGGACAGGGTCGGGACTCGGGGCTACACCTTC
TRBJ1-4,-,few,TRBV2,CASSDRDEKLFF,TGTGCCAGCAGTGACAGGGATGAAAAACTGTTTTTT
TRBJ2-7,-,many,TRBV7-2,CASSPGGTSFYEQYF,TGTGCCAGCAGCCCCGGGGGTACCAGTTTCTACGAGCAGTACTTC
TRBJ2-7,TRBD1,many,TRBV2,CASREGQRAYEQYF,TGTGCCAGCAGAGAGGGACAGCGAGCCTACGAGCAGTACTTC
TRBJ1-1,-,many,TRBV20-1,CSARTAGSRTAFF,TGCAGTGCTAGGACGGCGGGGTCCCGGACTGCTTTCTTT
TRBJ2-1,-,-,TRBV29-1,CSSSSYNEQFF,TGCAGCTCCAGCTCCTACAATGAGCAGTTCTTC
TRBJ1-4,-,few,TRBV5-4,CASSLQGSNEKLFF,TGTGCCAGCAGCTTACAGGGATCTAATGAAAAACTGTTTTTT
TRBJ2-7,TRBD1,once,TRBV2,CASTGDSHEQYF,TGTGCCAGCACCGGGGACAGCCACGAGCAGTACTTC